The 19 T cell receptor beta chains below were found in one sample sequenced in a study of CD8 T cells in Susac syndrome. About 0.5 to 1 ug RNA was reverse transcribed with random hexamers. TCRdb passed the immunoSEQ multiplex PCR reads through MiXCR, listing each CDR3 protein once. The sample yields hundreds of thousands of distinct CDR3 sequences, 80% to 95% seen once. The specimen sequenced was CD8+ T cells from PBMCs. The receptors shown here come from a human donor with multiple sclerosis.

This chain joins TRBV7-8 and TRBJ2-1, with D perhaps TRBD1 (5 bases). Between the trimmed V and J ends, which lost 8 bases and 6 bases, there was a span of 14 bases. Germline V gene lookup returns CDR1 SGHVS and CDR2 FQNEAQ. CDR3 length equals 13 residues. The CDR3 bases are TGTGCCAGCCGACACCCCGACAGCAATGAGCAGTTCTTC. Encoded protein: CASRHPDSNEQFF.

This chain uses TRBV30 with TRBJ1-2; 7 bases are a match to TRBD1. The CDR3 runs to 14 residues. Per the germline V gene, CDR1 is GTSNPN and CDR2 is SVGIG (reference sequence). V was clipped by 1 base and J by 6 bases; unmatched bases: 8. This CDR3 is CAWSGLGQYDGYTF. The CDR3 region has the DNA TGTGCCTGGAGTGGTCTGGGACAGTATGATGGCTACACCTTC.

The chain is built from TRBV30 and TRBJ1-1; possible D gene TRBD1, 5 bases. Germline values: CDR1 GTSNPN, CDR2 SVGIG (reference sequence). The CDR3 is 13 residues long. Between the trimmed V and J ends, which lost 6 bases and 3 bases, there was a span of 14 bases. The CDR3 DNA is TGTGCCTGCCTCCCCGGGGACTACACTGAAGCTTTCTTT. Protein sequence: CACLPGDYTEAFF.

This sequence joins TRBV15 and TRBJ1-5; TRBD1 aligns across 9 bases. Trimming took 0 bases from V and 7 from J; bases not matched to a gene: 7. The CDR3 runs 16 residues. Germline V CDR1 and CDR2: LNHNV, YYDKDF (reference sequence). The CDR3 sequence is CATSRDPGTGRQPQHF. In DNA, the CDR3 is TGTGCCACCAGCAGAGATCCGGGGACAGGGAGACAGCCCCAGCATTTT.

The rearrangement links TRBV7-9 to TRBJ2-1, with 8 bases matching TRBD2. The CDR3 totals 17 residues. Trimming took 2 bases from V and 3 from J; bases not matched to a gene: 9. CDR1 SEHNR and CDR2 FQNEAQ come from the germline V gene (reference sequence). CDR3: CASSLSWREALYNEQFF. The CDR3 nucleotides read TGTGCCAGCAGCTTAAGCTGGCGGGAGGCCCTCTACAATGAGCAGTTCTTC. Using reference TRBV7-9 and TRBJ2-1 for the parts outside the CDR3, the full variable domain is DTGVSQNPRHKITKRGQNVTFRCDPISEHNRLYWYRQTLGQGPEFLTYFQNEAQLEKSRLLSDRFSAERPKGSFSTLEIQRTEQGDSAMYLCASSLSWREALYNEQFFGPGTRLTVL.

Only one count was recorded for this clonotype. This chain connects TRBV19 to TRBJ1-3; a weak D match, TRBD1 (5 bases). The germline V gene has CDR1 LNHDA and CDR2 SQIVND (reference sequence). V was trimmed by 3 bases and J by 4 bases, leaving 16 bases between them. The CDR3 totals 16 residues. CDR3 in amino acids: CASSIEDTGAGNTIYF. The CDR3 nucleotides read TGTGCCAGTAGTATTGAGGACACTGGGGCAGGAAACACCATATATTTT.

The chain is built from TRBV6-2 or TRBV6-3 and TRBJ2-7, with unresolved D. Germline assignment: CDR1 MNHEY and CDR2 SVGEGT. The CDR3 spans 11 residues. Trimming removed 5 bases at V and 3 bases at J, with 5 bases between. The CDR3 DNA reads TGTGCCAGCAGTACCATCTACGAGCAGTACTTC. Amino acid sequence: CASSTIYEQYF.

This clonotype was detected only once. This rearrangement joins TRBV6-2 or TRBV6-3 to TRBJ2-1, with 7 bases that match TRBD2. This CDR3 is built from 14 residues. V was pared by 10 bases and J by 6 bases, with 12 bases of the junction left unmatched. The germline CDR1 and CDR2 sequences are MNHEY and SVGEGT. The CDR3 loop reads CATASGIAGNEQFF. The CDR3, as DNA: TGTGCCACCGCCTCGGGGATAGCGGGCAATGAGCAGTTCTTC.

In its sample, this clonotype was seen a few times. V usage is TRBV7-9 and J usage is TRBJ2-3; the match to TRBD2 covers 12 bases. The CDR3 spans 16 residues. Germline CDR1 and CDR2: SEHNR and FQNEAQ (reference sequence). V shed 3 bases and J 4 bases; nucleotides not matched to a gene: 5. The chain's CDR3 is CASSFRLAGEADTQYF. The CDR3 DNA reads as TGTGCCAGCAGCTTTCGACTAGCGGGGGAGGCAGATACGCAGTATTTT. The full variable domain, with the rest looked up from reference TRBV7-9 and TRBJ2-3, is DTGVSQNPRHKITKRGQNVTFRCDPISEHNRLYWYRQTLGQGPEFLTYFQNEAQLEKSRLLSDRFSAERPKGSFSTLEIQRTEQGDSAMYLCASSFRLAGEADTQYFGPGTRLTVL.

The rearrangement uses TRBV20-1 and TRBJ2-7; D is ambiguous. Trimming left V 1 base short and J 7 bases short, with 11 bases between. The CDR3 covers 12 residues. CDR1 and CDR2 (germline): DFQATT, SNEGSKA (reference sequence). CDR3 amino acids: CSARVGFGEQYF. The DNA of the CDR3 is TGCAGTGCTAGAGTGGGGTTCGGGGAGCAGTACTTC.

The genes are TRBV30 and TRBJ2-2, with TRBD2 identical over 11 bases. Trimming took 0 bases from V and 8 from J; bases not matched to a gene: 11. The CDR3 spans 17 residues. Germline V lookup: CDR1 GTSNPN, CDR2 SVGIG (reference sequence). Written as DNA, the CDR3 is TGTGCCTGGAGTGTACGGCTAGCGGGAGGACCACCGGGGGAGCTGTTTTTT. Amino acid sequence: CAWSVRLAGGPPGELFF.

V and J are TRBV7-6 and TRBJ2-7, with 9 bases lining up with TRBD1. V was pared by 1 base and J by 3 bases, with 7 bases of the junction left unmatched. The CDR3 sequence is 16 residues long. Germline CDR1 SGHVS, CDR2 FNYEAQ. This chain's CDR3 is CASSLGPGQGNYEQYF. The CDR3 DNA reads TGTGCCAGCAGCTTAGGGCCGGGACAGGGAAACTACGAGCAGTACTTC.

This chain joins TRBV20-1 and TRBJ1-2, with TRBD1 matching 11 bases. Looked up from germline, CDR1 is DFQATT and CDR2 is SNEGSKA (reference sequence). The CDR3 length is 13 residues. Losses at the gene ends were 6 bases for V and 8 bases for J; bases not matched to a gene: 8. The CDR3 sequence: CSAPWGQGGGYTF. In nucleotides, the CDR3 is TGCAGTGCCCCCTGGGGACAGGGGGGGGGCTACACCTTC.

The J gene is TRBJ1-2, the V gene TRBV27, with a tentative D call TRBD1 (6 bases). V lost 7 bases, J lost 6 bases, and 18 bases lay in between. The CDR3 is 14 residues long. The germline V gene has CDR1 MNHEY and CDR2 SMNVEV (reference sequence). CDR3 nucleotide sequence: TGTGCCAGCAAAAAACCAGGGGCCCAGGATGGCTACACCTTC. Translating gives CASKKPGAQDGYTF.

The chain recombines TRBV29-1 with TRBJ1-2; D is undetermined. This CDR3 contains 11 residues. CDR1 and CDR2 (germline): SQVTM, ANQGSEA. V was cut by 4 bases and J by 0 bases, with 3 bases left in between. The CDR3 nucleotides are TGCAGCGTTGGAACTAACTATGGCTACACCTTC. Translation gives CSVGTNYGYTF.

The genes are TRBV29-1 and TRBJ2-1; no reliable D call. CDR3 length: 11 amino acids. V was cut by 2 bases and J by 4 bases, with 3 bases left in between. Looked up from germline, CDR1 is SQVTM and CDR2 is ANQGSEA. The CDR3 coding sequence is TGCAGCGTTGAACATTACAATGAGCAGTTCTTC. The encoded protein is CSVEHYNEQFF.

The J gene is TRBJ1-3, the V gene TRBV9, with D hard to call. Per the germline V gene, CDR1 is SGDLS and CDR2 is YYNGEE. The CDR3 runs to 14 residues. The germline V and J ends were trimmed by 3 bases and 0 bases, with 7 bases remaining between them. Here the CDR3 reads CASSAGNSGNTIYF. CDR3 nucleotides: TGTGCCAGCAGCGCCGGGAACTCTGGAAACACCATATATTTT. The full variable domain, rest sourced from reference TRBV9 and TRBJ1-3, is DSGVTQTPKHLITATGQRVTLRCSPRSGDLSVYWYQQSLDQGLQFLIQYYNGEERAKGNILERFSAQQFPDLHSELNLSSLELGDSALYFCASSAGNSGNTIYFGEGSWLTVV.

In its sample, this clonotype was seen once. The V gene is TRBV7-6, the J gene TRBJ2-7; 10 bases match TRBD2. The CDR3 spans 14 residues. V gave up 5 bases and J gave up 5 bases; unmatched junction bases: 6. Germline V CDR1 and CDR2: SGHVS, FNYEAQ. CDR3 amino acids: CASSRGLAGDEQYF. The CDR3 region has the DNA TGTGCCAGCAGCCGAGGGCTAGCGGGAGACGAGCAGTACTTC. Complete variable domain (other parts from reference TRBV7-6 and TRBJ2-7): GAGVSQSPRYKVTKRGQDVALRCDPISGHVSLYWYRQALGQGPEFLTYFNYEAQQDKSGLPNDRFSAERPEGSISTLTIQRTEQRDSAMYRCASSRGLAGDEQYFGPGTRLTVT.

The chain joins TRBV20-1 to TRBJ2-5; D is uncertain. The CDR3 is 12 amino acids. The germline V gene encodes CDR1 DFQATT and CDR2 SNEGSKA (reference sequence). With 3 bases removed from V and 3 bases from J, the gap between germline ends came to 8 bases. As DNA, the CDR3 is TGCAGTGCTAGGAACCCGGAAGAGACCCAGTACTTC. Translating gives CSARNPEETQYF.